One sample yielded the 12 T cell receptor beta chains listed below, sequenced in a study of T cell responses to AZD1222 COVID-19 vaccine. Generated by immunoSEQ multiplex PCR, the TCRdb table keeps only in-frame clones and is missing some. The repertoire consists of fewer than 150,000 clones, with 85% to 95% occurring once and the leading ten covering approximately 7%. Sample: peripheral blood, taken 28 days after the second AZD1222 dose. Every receptor here comes from an adult who received the AZD1222 COVID-19 vaccine.

The gene calls are TRBV11-3 and TRBJ1-2; D not certain. Germline assignment: CDR1 SGHNT and CDR2 YENEEA. The V end lost 5 bases, the J end lost 7 bases, and 8 bases lay between the germline ends. The CDR3 sequence is 11 residues long. The CDR3 sequence is CASSNRVGYTF. CDR3 coding DNA: TGTGCCAGCAGCAACAGAGTTGGCTACACCTTC.

This sequence joins TRBV3-1 (or the pseudogene TRBV3-2) and TRBJ2-1; D uncertain. Per germline, CDR1 LGHDT and CDR2 YNNKEL (reference sequence). V lost 8 bases, J lost 4 bases, and 21 bases lay in between. The CDR3 spans 16 residues. The chain's CDR3 is CASESGRRKPYNEQFF. Here the CDR3 DNA reads TGTGCCAGCGAATCCGGCAGGCGTAAGCCTTACAATGAGCAGTTCTTC.

The chain links TRBV28 to TRBJ1-2; D not certain. There are 13 residues in the CDR3. Trimming cost V 6 bases and J 0 bases, with 8 bases left between them. The germline V gene encodes CDR1 MDHEN and CDR2 SYDVKM. Written as DNA, the CDR3 is TGTGCCAGCAGGGGAAGACCTAACTATGGCTACACCTTC. This encodes CASRGRPNYGYTF.

The rearrangement links TRBV29-1 to TRBJ1-2, with a tentative D call TRBD1 (5 bases). Trimming took off 4 bases at V and 4 bases at J, with 22 bases between the two ends. The CDR3 length is 16 residues. Germline assignment: CDR1 SQVTM and CDR2 ANQGSEA. DNA for the CDR3: TGCAGCGTTGGCCCAATTAGGCCCGGGGGTACCTATGGCTACACCTTC. This sequence encodes CSVGPIRPGGTYGYTF.

The chain joins TRBV20-1 to TRBJ2-7; no clear D gene. Germline CDR1 is DFQATT and CDR2 is SNEGSKA (reference sequence). Between the trimmed V and J ends, which lost 3 bases and 2 bases, there was a span of 5 bases. The length of the CDR3 is 11 residues. Here the CDR3 DNA reads TGCAGTGCTAGCTCTACCTACGAGCAGTACTTC. It translates to CSASSTYEQYF.

V usage is TRBV18 and J usage is TRBJ2-7, with D perhaps matching TRBD1 or TRBD2 (5 bases each). This CDR3 contains 14 residues. V was shortened by 3 bases and J by 3 bases, with 12 bases between the two germline ends. The germline V gene encodes CDR1 KGHSH and CDR2 LQKENI. The CDR3 DNA sequence: TGTGCCAGCTCACCCGGGACGACGGGCTACGAGCAGTACTTC. This codes for CASSPGTTGYEQYF.

This clone was recorded only once. This sequence joins TRBV28 and TRBJ1-4; no clear D gene. CDR1 is MDHEN, CDR2 SYDVKM, per germline. The CDR3 consists of 13 residues. Trimming removed 9 bases from V and 4 bases from J, with 12 bases in between. CDR3 amino acids: CASKAAFNEKLFF. CDR3 sequence (DNA): TGTGCCAGTAAGGCCGCCTTTAATGAAAAACTGTTTTTT.

V usage is TRBV4-1 and J usage is TRBJ1-2; D is unresolved. Germline V gives CDR1 MGHRA, CDR2 YSYEKL. This CDR3 comprises 14 residues. V was clipped by 0 bases and J by 4 bases, with 9 bases between them. For the CDR3, the DNA is TGCGCCAGCAGCCAAGATCCCTCCGCCTATGGCTACACCTTC. Its protein is CASSQDPSAYGYTF.

J is TRBJ1-4 and V is TRBV7-9, with D unclear. With 5 bases removed from V and 6 bases from J, the gap between germline ends came to 13 bases. The CDR3 covers 14 residues. Per germline, CDR1 SEHNR and CDR2 FQNEAQ (reference sequence). The DNA for the CDR3 is TGTGCCAGCAGCCTCACAAGTCCTTATGAAAAACTGTTTTTT. It encodes CASSLTSPYEKLFF.

V gene TRBV2 combines with J gene TRBJ1-2; D is unresolved. CDR1 is SNHLY, CDR2 FYNNEI, per germline. The V end lost 7 bases, the J end lost 2 bases, and 8 bases lay between the germline ends. CDR3 length equals 12 residues. The CDR3 nucleotides read TGTGCCAGCATACGCAGAAACTATGGCTACACCTTC. Translation gives CASIRRNYGYTF.

This chain links TRBV15 with TRBJ2-7; TRBD1 aligns across 11 bases. Trimming took 3 bases from V and 4 from J; bases not matched to a gene: 8. Germline CDR1 reads LNHNV; CDR2 reads YYDKDF (reference sequence). The CDR3 length is 16 residues. CDR3 DNA: TGTGCCACCAGCAGGGACCCGGGACAGGGGGTATACGAGCAGTACTTC. Its translation is CATSRDPGQGVYEQYF.

V and J are TRBV10-3 and TRBJ2-7; D is ambiguous. V lost 4 bases to trimming and J lost 3 bases, with 7 bases between them. The CDR3 is 12 residues long. CDR1 and CDR2 (germline): ENHRY, SYGVKD. CDR3 residues: CAISARIYEQYF. In DNA, the CDR3 is TGTGCCATCAGTGCTAGAATCTACGAGCAGTACTTC.